Following are 27 T cell receptor beta chains from one sample sequenced in a study of Ad26.COV2.S vaccination and SARS-CoV-2 variants. The protocol was immunoSEQ multiplex PCR, while the TCRdb copy is restricted to in-frame clones and leaves out a portion. The repertoire consists of about 350,000 clones, with 80% to 90% occurring once and the leading ten covering approximately 3.5%. The treatment: some 19 received Ad26.COV2.S at low or high dose, single or two shots; about 5 received placebo; per-sample allocation not given. On day 63 after the first injection, vaccine and placebo recipients gave samples. Sequences were derived from peripheral blood, sampled in a trial of Ad26.COV2.S vaccine versus placebo. The receptors here all came from a person between 18 and 60 years old who received the Ad26.COV2.S COVID-19 vaccine or a placebo.

The chain employs TRBV2 and TRBJ1-1; D may be TRBD1 (6 bases). CDR3 length: 15 amino acids. Trimming took 7 bases from V and 1 from J, leaving 16 bases between them. The germline V gene has CDR1 SNHLY and CDR2 FYNNEI. The CDR3 protein is CASKGGGEANTEAFF. CDR3 nucleotides: TGTGCCAGCAAGGGGGGTGGGGAGGCGAACACTGAAGCTTTCTTT.

The rearrangement links TRBV4-1 to TRBJ2-3, with TRBD2 matching over 13 bases. Germline CDR1 reads MGHRA; CDR2 reads YSYEKL. The CDR3 covers 18 residues. Trimming at V came to 3 bases and at J to 3 bases, leaving 9 bases not matched to a gene. The CDR3 spells CASSQTRTSGSFTDTQYF. Here the CDR3 DNA reads TGCGCCAGCAGCCAGACCCGGACTAGCGGGAGTTTTACAGATACGCAGTATTTT.

The CDR3 DNA reads TGTGCCAGCAGCCATGGCAGCAACACCATATATTTT. It yields the protein CASSHGSNTIYF. This chain links TRBV3-1 (or the pseudogene TRBV3-2) with TRBJ1-3, with D hard to call. The CDR3 is 12 amino acids. V was pared by 3 bases and J by 7 bases, with 7 bases between. Germline lookup yields CDR1 LGHDT and CDR2 YNNKEL (reference sequence).

This chain links TRBV24-1 with TRBJ1-4; unclear D gene. The germline V gene has CDR1 KGHDR and CDR2 SFDVKD. V was clipped by 5 bases and J by 6 bases, with 12 bases between them. This CDR3 is built from 14 residues. CDR3 bases: TGTGCCACCAGTGCCTCGGGGTTGTATGAAAAACTGTTTTTT. Protein product: CATSASGLYEKLFF.

This clone has more than one count but fewer than ten. This chain connects TRBV9 to TRBJ2-5; 12 bases are shared with TRBD2. Germline CDR1 reads SGDLS; CDR2 reads YYNGEE. Trimming removed 0 bases from V and 4 bases from J; junction bases left unmatched: 4. The CDR3 length is 16 residues. CDR3 in DNA: TGTGCCAGCAGCGTAGCTAGCGGGGGGGCCGGAGAGACCCAGTACTTC. Translating it yields CASSVASGGAGETQYF.

This chain uses TRBV6-2 or TRBV6-3 with TRBJ2-7; tentatively, D is TRBD1 or TRBD2 (5 bases each). Germline V CDR1 and CDR2: MNHEY, SVGEGT. The CDR3 runs to 13 residues. Trimming took off 2 bases at V and 3 bases at J, with 8 bases between the two ends. The DNA for the CDR3 is TGTGCCAGCAGTTACGGGACGGTCTACGAGCAGTACTTC. Its translation is CASSYGTVYEQYF.

The rearrangement links TRBV24-1 to TRBJ2-7, with D uncertain. Per germline, CDR1 KGHDR and CDR2 SFDVKD. Deletions cut 3 bases from V and 7 bases from J, with 9 bases between. The CDR3 is made up of 12 amino acids. The CDR3 is CATSDPLKEQYF. In nucleotides, the CDR3 is TGTGCCACCAGTGATCCCTTGAAAGAGCAGTACTTC.

Worth noting for this clone: Because the CDR3's place on the DNA is in doubt, the DNA is left out and the CDR3 is given as listed by TCRdb. The chain uses TRBV29-1 and TRBJ1-4. Germline V gives CDR1 SQVTM, CDR2 ANQGSEA. The CDR3 totals 14 residues, both ends included. The CDR3 loop is CSVVLDFGNEKLFF.

This clone was detected once. The chain carries TRBV27 and TRBJ2-6, with no clear D. The CDR3 is 14 amino acids. The ends were cut back, 8 bases at V and 2 bases at J, with 10 bases in the middle. Per the germline V gene, CDR1 is MNHEY and CDR2 is SMNVEV (reference sequence). The DNA for the CDR3 is TGTGCCAGCCGGTACCTTGCTGGGGCCAACGTCCTGACTTTC. As protein: CASRYLAGANVLTF.

This clone is a singleton in its sample. The CDR3 coding sequence is TGCAGTGCTAGTTCTAGGGAACGGCAGCCCCAGCATTTT. Protein sequence: CSASSRERQPQHF. This chain uses TRBV20-1 with TRBJ1-5; D is unclear. The CDR3 has 13 amino acids. V lost 3 bases and J 7 bases, leaving 13 bases between the germline ends. In germline, CDR1 is DFQATT, CDR2 SNEGSKA (reference sequence).

V is TRBV5-5 and J is TRBJ2-5; TRBD2 is a possible D gene (6 bases). V lost 1 base to trimming and J lost 5 bases, with 12 bases between them. This CDR3 has 14 amino acids. CDR1 is SGHKS and CDR2 is YYEKEE in the germline V gene (reference sequence). The CDR3 reads CASSLPGSAETQYF. CDR3 coding DNA: TGTGCCAGCAGCTTGCCCGGGAGTGCGGAGACCCAGTACTTC.

This sequence joins TRBV5-8 and TRBJ1-1; D not resolved. The CDR3 consists of 12 residues. Trimming left V 7 bases short and J 0 bases short, with 7 bases between. Germline lookup yields CDR1 SGHTS and CDR2 YDEGEE. The chain's CDR3 is CASEPMNTEAFF. The CDR3 nucleotides are TGTGCCAGCGAGCCCATGAACACTGAAGCTTTCTTT. Drawing the rest from reference TRBV5-8 and TRBJ1-1, the complete variable domain is EAGVTQSPTHLIKTRGQQATLRCSPISGHTSVYWYQQALGLGLQFLLWYDEGEERNRGNFPPRFSGRQFPNYSSELNVNALELEDSALYLCASEPMNTEAFFGQGTRLTVV.

V and J are TRBV5-4 and TRBJ2-1, with 8 bases lining up with TRBD2. The length of the CDR3 is 16 residues. The germline V gene encodes CDR1 SGHNT and CDR2 YYREEE (reference sequence). After removal of 0 bases from V and 3 bases from J, the junction contained 5 bases not matched to a gene. CDR3: CASSLEAAGVYNEQFF. CDR3 bases: TGTGCCAGCAGCTTGGAGGCAGCGGGGGTCTACAATGAGCAGTTCTTC.

This clone was detected only once. The gene calls are TRBV7-8 and TRBJ2-7; the match to TRBD2 covers 7 bases. The CDR3 totals 15 residues. Germline loops: CDR1 SGHVS, CDR2 FQNEAQ. Trimming at V came to 2 bases and at J to 2 bases, leaving 6 bases not matched to a gene. The CDR3 spells CASSLRTSTPYEQYF. The CDR3 DNA is TGTGCCAGCAGCTTACGGACTAGTACTCCCTACGAGCAGTACTTC. The variable domain in full, with the rest retrieved from reference TRBV7-8 and TRBJ2-7, is GAGVSQSPRYKVAKRGQDVALRCDPISGHVSLFWYQQALGQGPEFLTYFQNEAQLDKSGLPSDRFFAERPEGSVSTLKIQRTQQEDSAVYLCASSLRTSTPYEQYFGPGTRLTVT.

The gene calls are TRBV2 and TRBJ2-1, with a weak D call TRBD2 (6 bases). Germline V lookup: CDR1 SNHLY, CDR2 FYNNEI. This CDR3 is 15 amino acids long. V was clipped by 5 bases and J by 2 bases, with 13 bases between them. The CDR3 here is CASSPVGGPYNEQFF. The CDR3 bases are TGTGCCAGCAGTCCGGTGGGGGGACCCTACAATGAGCAGTTCTTC.

Only a few counts were recorded for this clone. The chain uses TRBV6-1 and TRBJ1-5; D ambiguous. The length of the CDR3 is 14 residues. The V and J ends lost 3 bases and 5 bases respectively, with 11 bases between them. The germline gives CDR1 MNHNS, CDR2 SASEGT. CDR3: CASSDSPGDQPQHF. The CDR3 DNA reads TGTGCCAGCAGTGATTCTCCGGGCGATCAGCCCCAGCATTTT.

This chain's CDR3 is CSVTGQGRNTEAFF. The CDR3 DNA sequence: TGCAGCGTTACCGGACAGGGGAGGAACACTGAAGCTTTCTTT. The rearrangement links TRBV29-1 to TRBJ1-1, with 9 bases matching TRBD1. V lost 5 bases, J lost 1 base, and 5 bases stayed unmatched. The CDR3 spans 14 residues. The germline gives CDR1 SQVTM, CDR2 ANQGSEA.

The table lists this clone with a count of one. The V and J genes are TRBV20-1 and TRBJ1-5; no reliable D call. Trimming left V 3 bases short and J 3 bases short, with 15 bases between. The V gene's germline CDR1 is DFQATT and CDR2 SNEGSKA (reference sequence). The CDR3 sequence is 15 residues long. For the CDR3, the DNA is TGCAGTGCTAGTAAAGAGGCAGAGATCAATCAGCCCCAGCATTTT. Its protein product is CSASKEAEINQPQHF.

The chain recombines TRBV5-4 with TRBJ2-7; 7 bases align to TRBD2. The CDR3 has 15 amino acids. Germline CDR1 SGHNT, CDR2 YYREEE (reference sequence). J gave up 0 bases and V 0 bases, and 3 bases lay outside the gene matches. The CDR3 protein is CASSLAGGSSYEQYF. The DNA of the CDR3 is TGTGCCAGCAGCTTGGCGGGGGGTAGCTCCTACGAGCAGTACTTC.

This chain connects TRBV14 to TRBJ2-1; possible D gene TRBD1, 5 bases. V lost 2 bases, J lost 10 bases, and 21 bases lay in between. The CDR3 runs 16 residues. Germline assignment: CDR1 SGHDN and CDR2 FVKESK. CDR3 in DNA: TGTGCCAGCAGCCAAAGACCAACGACAGCCAAACGAGAGCAGTTCTTC. It yields the protein CASSQRPTTAKREQFF.

The chain combines TRBV7-9 with TRBJ1-5, with TRBD1 identical over 11 bases. With V trimmed by 5 bases and J by 4 bases, 4 bases remained unmatched. Germline V lookup: CDR1 SEHNR, CDR2 FQNEAQ (reference sequence). This CDR3 has 15 residues. The CDR3 here is CASSPGDRGNQPQHF. The CDR3, as DNA: TGTGCCAGCAGCCCAGGGGACAGGGGGAATCAGCCCCAGCATTTT.

J is TRBJ2-1 and V is TRBV2; the match to TRBD1 covers 7 bases. This CDR3 contains 13 residues. Germline values: CDR1 SNHLY, CDR2 FYNNEI. The CDR3 region has the DNA TGTGCGACCAGGGACAGCTCCTACAATGAGCAGTTCTTC. Amino acids: CATRDSSYNEQFF.

V gene TRBV3-1 (or the pseudogene TRBV3-2) combines with J gene TRBJ2-3; 8 bases line up with TRBD2. J gave up 4 bases and V 0 bases, and 12 bases lay outside the gene matches. CDR3 length: 18 residues. Germline CDR1 LGHDT, CDR2 YNNKEL (reference sequence). The CDR3 protein is CASSQDNWSGSRSDTQYF. The CDR3 DNA sequence: TGTGCCAGCAGCCAAGATAACTGGAGCGGGAGTCGGTCAGATACGCAGTATTTT.

This clone appeared once. The chain recombines TRBV6-1 with TRBJ2-3; TRBD1 matches 10 bases. The germline CDR1 and CDR2 sequences are MNHNS and SASEGT. CDR3 size: 18 residues. V lost 0 bases and J lost 0; bases outside the gene matches: 6. CDR3 region: CASSEAVRQGASTDTQYF. The CDR3 DNA follows: TGTGCCAGCAGTGAAGCGGTACGACAGGGGGCTAGCACAGATACGCAGTATTTT.

The V gene is TRBV5-1, the J gene TRBJ2-1; the D gene is possibly TRBD1 (5 bases). The germline V gene has CDR1 SGHRS and CDR2 YFSETQ. V lost 0 bases, J lost 8 bases, and 15 bases lay in between. This CDR3 has 15 residues. Written as DNA, the CDR3 is TGCGCCAGCAGCTTGGGTCAGGGTTTGGGTTATGAGCAGTTCTTC. As protein: CASSLGQGLGYEQFF.

The V call is TRBV3-1 (or the pseudogene TRBV3-2), the J call TRBJ2-1; D is unclear. The CDR3 has 13 amino acids. The germline gives CDR1 LGHDT, CDR2 YNNKEL (reference sequence). The ends were cut back, 5 bases at V and 3 bases at J, with 8 bases in the middle. CDR3 protein: CASSLVNYNEQFF. The CDR3 DNA is TGTGCCAGCAGCTTAGTGAACTACAATGAGCAGTTCTTC.

This chain joins TRBV9 and TRBJ1-1, with 9 bases matching TRBD1. The CDR3 sequence is 14 residues long. The trim removed 3 bases at V and 5 bases at J, leaving 5 bases unmatched. The germline CDR1 and CDR2 sequences are SGDLS and YYNGEE. CDR3 sequence: CASSAGQGRTEAFF. In nucleotides, the CDR3 is TGTGCCAGCAGCGCTGGACAGGGGCGGACTGAAGCTTTCTTT.